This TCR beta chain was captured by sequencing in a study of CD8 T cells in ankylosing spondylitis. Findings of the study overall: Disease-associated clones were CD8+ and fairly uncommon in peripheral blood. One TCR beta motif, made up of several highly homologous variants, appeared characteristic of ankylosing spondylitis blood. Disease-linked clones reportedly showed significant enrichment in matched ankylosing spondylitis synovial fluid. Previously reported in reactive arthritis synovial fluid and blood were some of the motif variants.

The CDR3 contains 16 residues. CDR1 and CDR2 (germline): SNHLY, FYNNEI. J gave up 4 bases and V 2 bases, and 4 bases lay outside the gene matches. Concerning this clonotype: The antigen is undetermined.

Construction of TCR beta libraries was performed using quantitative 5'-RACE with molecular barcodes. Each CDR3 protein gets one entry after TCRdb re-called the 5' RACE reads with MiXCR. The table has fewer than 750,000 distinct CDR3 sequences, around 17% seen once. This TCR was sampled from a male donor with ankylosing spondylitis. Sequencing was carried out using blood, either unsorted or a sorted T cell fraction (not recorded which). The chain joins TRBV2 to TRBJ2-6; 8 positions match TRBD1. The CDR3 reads CASSEQGAVGANVLTF. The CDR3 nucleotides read TGTGCCAGCAGTGAACAGGGGGCGGTCGGGGCCAACGTCCTGACTTTC.